Presented here are 19 T cell receptor beta chains from one specimen sequenced in a study of cytomegalovirus exposure and HLA in healthy donors. The PCR used 60 Vbeta and 13 Jbeta primers. Libraries were prepared by immunoSEQ multiplex PCR; TCRdb keeps only in-frame clonotypes and omits some of them. The sample lists approximately 110,000 clones, 80% occurring once. Material: PBMCs. The receptors derive from a man in his fifties in good health and CMV-seronegative.

The rearrangement uses TRBV6-5 and TRBJ1-2, with 7 positions matching TRBD1. The junction had 7 bases not matched to a gene; V was cut back by 0 bases and J by 6 bases. CDR3 length: 15 residues. Germline loops: CDR1 MNHEY, CDR2 SVGAGI. The CDR3 region is CASSYSLSTGHGYTF. CDR3 bases: TGTGCCAGCAGTTACTCCCTTTCGACAGGGCATGGCTACACCTTC.

The chain is built from TRBV15 and TRBJ2-7; no reliable D call. CDR3 size: 13 residues. The V end lost 5 bases, the J end lost 0 bases, and 8 bases lay between the germline ends. The germline V gene has CDR1 LNHNV and CDR2 YYDKDF (reference sequence). The CDR3 DNA is TGTGCCACCAGCGATCAGGACTCCTACGAGCAGTACTTC. It encodes CATSDQDSYEQYF.

The chain couples TRBV10-3 to TRBJ2-7, with D maybe TRBD1 (5 bases). Germline CDR1 is ENHRY and CDR2 is SYGVKD. This CDR3 region has 11 residues. V lost 6 bases and J lost 5, with 8 bases in between. The CDR3 DNA is TGTGCCATCAGGGCCAGGGACGAGCAGTACTTC. Protein product: CAIRARDEQYF.

This clone was seen a single time. V usage is TRBV7-9 and J usage is TRBJ2-3; TRBD1 aligns across 7 bases. Germline values: CDR1 SEHNR, CDR2 FQNEAQ (reference sequence). V lost 7 bases to trimming and J lost 4 bases; unmatched junction nucleotides: 8. The CDR3 runs to 14 residues. The CDR3 DNA follows: TGTGCCAGCATCCCCAGGGGGTCCCCAGATACGCAGTATTTT. Its translation is CASIPRGSPDTQYF.

The chain carries TRBV28 and TRBJ1-2, with D maybe TRBD1 (6 bases). V was trimmed by 4 bases and J by 8 bases, leaving 14 bases between them. This CDR3 has 13 residues. Germline loops: CDR1 MDHEN, CDR2 SYDVKM. CDR3 sequence: CASSWTAARGYTF. As DNA, the CDR3 is TGTGCCAGCAGTTGGACAGCCGCGAGGGGCTACACCTTC.

The chain couples TRBV4-3 to TRBJ1-5; the D is unclear. Germline V gene sequence: CDR1 LGHNA, CDR2 YSLEER. CDR3 size: 19 residues. V dropped 4 bases and J dropped 1 base, with 23 bases sitting between them. The CDR3 coding sequence is TGCGCCAGCAGCCCTGGACTTCGCGGTCTCTCAGTCAGCAATCAGCCCCAGCATTTT. Translating it yields CASSPGLRGLSVSNQPQHF.

The rearrangement uses TRBV5-5 and TRBJ2-5; possible D gene TRBD2, 5 bases. V lost 1 base and J 5 bases, leaving 15 bases between the germline ends. Germline V gene data show CDR1 as SGHKS and CDR2 as YYEKEE (reference sequence). The CDR3 loop spans 15 amino acids. The CDR3 DNA reads as TGTGCCAGCAGCTTGTACGAGGGAGTCGGGGAGACCCAGTACTTC. It is translated as CASSLYEGVGETQYF.

The chain couples TRBV5-4 to TRBJ2-3; D unresolved. Per germline, CDR1 SGHNT and CDR2 YYREEE (reference sequence). Trimming took off 5 bases at V and 4 bases at J, with 14 bases between the two ends. The CDR3 covers 14 residues. The CDR3 region has the DNA TGTGCCAGCAGTTCTGTTATAGCCGCAGATACGCAGTATTTT. The encoded protein is CASSSVIAADTQYF.

The rearrangement joins TRBV10-2 to TRBJ2-3; D may be TRBD2 (5 bases). The germline CDR1 and CDR2 sequences are WSHSY and SAAADI. Trimming removed 3 bases at V and 2 bases at J, with 12 bases between. The CDR3 has 15 residues. CDR3 DNA sequence: TGCGCCAGCAGTGATCGGACTTCCAACACAGATACGCAGTATTTT. It translates to CASSDRTSNTDTQYF.

In DNA form, the CDR3 reads TGTGCCAGCAGGGGTGCAGGGGGCTCCTACGAGCAGTACTTC. Translating it yields CASRGAGGSYEQYF. The chain employs TRBV6-1 and TRBJ2-7; the match to TRBD1 covers 7 bases. CDR3 length equals 14 residues. V was pared by 6 bases and J by 0 bases, with 5 bases of the junction left unmatched. The V gene's germline CDR1 is MNHNS and CDR2 SASEGT.

This clone was observed once. The J gene is TRBJ2-6, the V gene TRBV9; D is possibly TRBD1 (6 bases). This CDR3 has 14 residues. Between the trimmed V and J ends, which lost 4 bases and 12 bases, there was a span of 17 bases. Germline V gene lookup returns CDR1 SGDLS and CDR2 YYNGEE. This CDR3 is CASSPRDRLFVLTF. The CDR3 DNA reads as TGTGCCAGCAGCCCTCGCGACAGGTTATTCGTCCTGACTTTC.

V usage is TRBV5-6 and J usage is TRBJ2-7; TRBD2 agrees at 10 bases. With V trimmed by 3 bases and J by 5 bases, 8 bases remained unmatched. Germline V gene lookup returns CDR1 SGHDT and CDR2 YYEEEE. The CDR3 sequence is 15 residues long. CDR3 loop: CASSWLAGGFNEQYF. CDR3 nucleotides: TGTGCCAGCAGCTGGTTAGCGGGAGGTTTCAACGAGCAGTACTTC.

This clone has a single count. The genes are TRBV6-5 and TRBJ2-7; 9 nucleotides align to TRBD1. The CDR3 is 12 residues long. Germline CDR1 MNHEY, CDR2 SVGAGI. The trim removed 7 bases at V and 7 bases at J, leaving 5 bases unmatched. This chain's CDR3 is CASNGQGWEQYF. CDR3 nucleotides: TGTGCCAGCAATGGACAGGGGTGGGAGCAGTACTTC.

This rearrangement joins TRBV19 to TRBJ2-1, with 7 bases that match TRBD1. The CDR3 extends over 14 amino acids. CDR1 and CDR2 (germline): LNHDA, SQIVND (reference sequence). The V gene end was trimmed by 4 bases and the J gene end by 3 bases; junction bases not matched to a gene: 3. This chain's CDR3 is CASSRDRNYNEQFF. DNA of the CDR3: TGTGCCAGTAGTAGGGACAGAAACTACAATGAGCAGTTCTTC.

V gene TRBV7-2 combines with J gene TRBJ2-1, with TRBD2 matching 11 bases. The CDR3 loop spans 15 amino acids. CDR1 SGHTA and CDR2 FQGNSA come from the germline V gene. V lost 0 bases to trimming and J lost 5 bases; unmatched junction nucleotides: 0. The CDR3 DNA reads as TGTGCCAGCAGCTTAGCACTAGCGGGAGACAATGAGCAGTTCTTC. It codes for CASSLALAGDNEQFF.

The sample holds a few counts of this clone. The chain employs TRBV7-2 and TRBJ1-1; tentatively, D is TRBD1 (5 bases). Germline loops: CDR1 SGHTA, CDR2 FQGNSA. CDR3 length: 13 residues. V was shortened by 5 bases and J by 4 bases, with 11 bases between the two germline ends. The CDR3 region is CASSTTGATEAFF. Written as DNA, the CDR3 is TGTGCCAGCAGCACCACAGGTGCCACTGAAGCTTTCTTT. The variable domain in full, completed from reference TRBV7-2 and TRBJ1-1, reads GAGVSQSPSNKVTEKGKDVELRCDPISGHTALYWYRQSLGQGLEFLIYFQGNSAPDKSGLPSDRFSAERTGGSVSTLTIQRTQQEDSAVYLCASSTTGATEAFFGQGTRLTVV.

The chain has TRBV2 and TRBJ2-3; 12 nucleotides agree with TRBD2. J lost 6 bases, V lost 2 bases, and 6 bases had no gene match. The CDR3 sequence is 16 residues long. Germline V gives CDR1 SNHLY, CDR2 FYNNEI. The CDR3 loop reads CASSERTSGTGDTQYF. The CDR3 DNA sequence: TGTGCCAGCAGTGAAAGGACTAGCGGGACAGGTGATACGCAGTATTTT.

The chain is built from TRBV27 and TRBJ1-2; the match to TRBD1 covers 10 bases. The junction had 6 bases not matched to a gene; V was cut back by 0 bases and J by 8 bases. Germline assignment: CDR1 MNHEY and CDR2 SMNVEV (reference sequence). The length of the CDR3 is 15 residues. The CDR3 here is CASSLSGDRGQGYTF. CDR3 coding DNA: TGTGCCAGCAGTTTATCCGGCGACAGGGGGCAAGGCTACACCTTC.

The V gene is TRBV7-2, the J gene TRBJ2-7, with 7 nucleotides matching TRBD2. J lost 2 bases, V lost 4 bases, and 17 bases had no gene match. The germline gives CDR1 SGHTA, CDR2 FQGNSA. The CDR3 has 18 residues. This CDR3 reads CASSSPRLAGASTYEQYF. The CDR3 DNA reads as TGTGCCAGCAGCTCCCCTCGACTGGCGGGAGCTTCGACCTACGAGCAGTACTTC.